This is a list of T cell receptor beta chains from one sample in a study of blood T cell repertoires in COVID-19. Measured with immunoSEQ multiplex PCR; TCRdb has only the in-frame clones, and not every one. The table shows 150,000 to 200,000 clones, with more than 70% occurring only once. Sequenced input: peripheral blood. The receptor set was obtained from a human donor in a cohort sampled during active COVID-19. Both conserved end residues are part of each CDR3. A D gene is named only where the DNA matches it firmly. Clone size appears in some rows only: once, few, many, or a class for an expanded clone.

d_call: NA; clone_size: few; v_call: TRBV19; cdr3_aa: CASTGGRFWQPQHF
d_call: NA; clone_size: NA; v_call: TRBV30; cdr3_aa: CACHNLAVGAGEQFF
d_call: NA; clone_size: NA; v_call: TRBV5-1; cdr3_aa: CASSSGDSNEKLFF
d_call: NA; clone_size: NA; v_call: TRBV21-1; cdr3_aa: CASSKEVGRGLCGYTF
d_call: NA; clone_size: NA; v_call: TRBV19; cdr3_aa: CASLRREGDEKLFF
d_call: TRBD1; clone_size: NA; v_call: TRBV18; cdr3_aa: CASSPGTGEDEQFF
d_call: TRBD1; clone_size: NA; v_call: TRBV2; cdr3_aa: CASRGTVRSPLHF
d_call: TRBD1; clone_size: NA; v_call: TRBV29-1; cdr3_aa: CSVSGQGAAQPQHF
d_call: TRBD1; clone_size: NA; v_call: TRBV7-9; cdr3_aa: CASSSPKQGATNEKLFF
d_call: TRBD1; clone_size: NA; v_call: TRBV15; cdr3_aa: CATSRGIPGQGNQPQHF
d_call: NA; clone_size: NA; v_call: TRBV5-5; cdr3_aa: CASSLPHEETQYF
d_call: TRBD1; clone_size: NA; v_call: TRBV19; cdr3_aa: CASTLWTGGGGQPQHF
d_call: NA; clone_size: NA; v_call: TRBV5-1; cdr3_aa: CASSFGSSGANVLTF
d_call: NA; clone_size: few; v_call: TRBV5-4; cdr3_aa: CASSNRDSSTNEKLFF
d_call: NA; clone_size: few; v_call: TRBV3-1/TRBV3-2; cdr3_aa: CASSQTLTSRSGNTIYF
d_call: TRBD2; clone_size: NA; v_call: TRBV5-5; cdr3_aa: CASSLGLAGDSYEQYF
d_call: NA; clone_size: once; v_call: TRBV18; cdr3_aa: CASSRGTEETQYF
d_call: NA; clone_size: NA; v_call: TRBV5-5; cdr3_aa: CASSQVREQYF
d_call: TRBD1; clone_size: NA; v_call: TRBV19; cdr3_aa: CASSTRTGGARTEAFF
d_call: NA; clone_size: NA; v_call: TRBV27; cdr3_aa: CASSLRGIRSSKNIQYF
d_call: TRBD2; clone_size: NA; v_call: TRBV6-5; cdr3_aa: CASRPVAGLAYEQYF